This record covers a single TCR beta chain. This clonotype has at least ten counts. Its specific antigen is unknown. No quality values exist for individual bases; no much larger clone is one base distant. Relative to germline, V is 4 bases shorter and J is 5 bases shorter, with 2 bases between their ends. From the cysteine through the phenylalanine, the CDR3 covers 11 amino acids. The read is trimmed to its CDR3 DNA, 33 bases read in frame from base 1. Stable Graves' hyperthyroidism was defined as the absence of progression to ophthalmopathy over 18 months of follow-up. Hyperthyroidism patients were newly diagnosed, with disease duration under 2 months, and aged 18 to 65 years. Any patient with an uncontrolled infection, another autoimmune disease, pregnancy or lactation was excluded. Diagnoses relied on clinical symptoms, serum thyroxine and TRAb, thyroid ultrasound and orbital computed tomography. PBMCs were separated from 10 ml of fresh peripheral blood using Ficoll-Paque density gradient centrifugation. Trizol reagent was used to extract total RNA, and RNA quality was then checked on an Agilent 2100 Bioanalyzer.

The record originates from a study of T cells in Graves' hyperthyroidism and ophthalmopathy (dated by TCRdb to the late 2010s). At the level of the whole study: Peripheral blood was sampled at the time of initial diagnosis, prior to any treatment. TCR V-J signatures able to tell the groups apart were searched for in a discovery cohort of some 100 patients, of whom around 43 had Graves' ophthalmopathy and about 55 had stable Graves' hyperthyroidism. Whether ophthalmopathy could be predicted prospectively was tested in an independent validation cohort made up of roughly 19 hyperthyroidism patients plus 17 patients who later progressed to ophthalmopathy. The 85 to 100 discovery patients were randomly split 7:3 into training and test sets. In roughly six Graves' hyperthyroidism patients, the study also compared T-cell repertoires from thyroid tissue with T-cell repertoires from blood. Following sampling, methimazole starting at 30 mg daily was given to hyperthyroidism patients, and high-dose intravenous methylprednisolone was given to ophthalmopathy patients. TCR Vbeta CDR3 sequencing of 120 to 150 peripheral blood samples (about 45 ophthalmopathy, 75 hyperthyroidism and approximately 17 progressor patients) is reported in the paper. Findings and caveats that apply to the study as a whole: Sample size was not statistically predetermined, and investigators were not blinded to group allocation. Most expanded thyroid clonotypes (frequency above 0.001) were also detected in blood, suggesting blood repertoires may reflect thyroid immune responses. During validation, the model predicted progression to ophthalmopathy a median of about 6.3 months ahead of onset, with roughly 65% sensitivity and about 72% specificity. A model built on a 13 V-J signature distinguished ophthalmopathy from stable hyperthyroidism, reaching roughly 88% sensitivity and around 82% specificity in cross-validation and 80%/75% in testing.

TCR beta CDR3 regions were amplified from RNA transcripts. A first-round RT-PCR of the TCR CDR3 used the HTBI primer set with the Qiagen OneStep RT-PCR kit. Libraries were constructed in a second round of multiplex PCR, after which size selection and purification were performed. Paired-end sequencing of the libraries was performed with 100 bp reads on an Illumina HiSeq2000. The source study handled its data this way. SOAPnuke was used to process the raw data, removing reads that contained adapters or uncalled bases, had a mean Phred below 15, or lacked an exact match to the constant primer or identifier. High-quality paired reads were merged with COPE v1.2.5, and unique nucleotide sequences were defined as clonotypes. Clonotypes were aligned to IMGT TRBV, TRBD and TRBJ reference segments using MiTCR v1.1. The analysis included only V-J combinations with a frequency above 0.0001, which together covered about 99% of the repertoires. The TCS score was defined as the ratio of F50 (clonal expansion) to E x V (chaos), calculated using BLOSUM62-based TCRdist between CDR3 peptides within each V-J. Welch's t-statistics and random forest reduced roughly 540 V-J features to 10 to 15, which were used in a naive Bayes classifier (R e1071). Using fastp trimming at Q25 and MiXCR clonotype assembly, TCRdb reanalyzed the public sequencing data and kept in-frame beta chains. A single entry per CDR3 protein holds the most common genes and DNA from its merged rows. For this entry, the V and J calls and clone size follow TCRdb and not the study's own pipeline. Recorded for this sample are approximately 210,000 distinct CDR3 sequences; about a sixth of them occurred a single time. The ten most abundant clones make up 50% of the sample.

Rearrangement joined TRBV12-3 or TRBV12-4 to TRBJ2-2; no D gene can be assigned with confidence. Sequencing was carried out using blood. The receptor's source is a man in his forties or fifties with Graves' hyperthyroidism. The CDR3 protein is CASSWTGELFF. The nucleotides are TGTGCCAGCAGTTGGACCGGGGAGCTGTTTTTT.